The 2 T cell receptor beta chains below all came from one sample that was sequenced in a study of blood T cell repertoires in COVID-19 (dated by TCRdb to the early 2020s). The library was obtained by the immunoSEQ multiplex PCR assay. As stored in TCRdb, this immuneACCESS dataset retains in-frame rearrangements with V and J assigned. A fraction of the clones does not appear; measured against another copy, unresolved V genes explain less than half of the discrepancy, and the remainder lacks a known reason. Present in this sample are 330,000 or so clones, around 90% of which were seen just once. The top ten hold roughly a tenth of the sample. Sequenced sample: peripheral blood. The receptor set was obtained from a man aged 30 to 39 with COVID-19, enrolled during active disease.

This chain links TRBV7-2 with TRBJ1-2; D not certain. CDR1 and CDR2 (germline): SGHTA, FQGNSA. The CDR3 sequence is 13 residues long. V lost 5 bases and J 6 bases, leaving 13 bases between the germline ends. The CDR3 is CASSIEQWHGYTF. For the CDR3, the DNA is TGTGCCAGCAGCATAGAACAGTGGCATGGCTACACCTTC.

V is TRBV7-9 and J is TRBJ1-2; D is ambiguous. Germline CDR1 is SEHNR and CDR2 is FQNEAQ (reference sequence). Trimming left V 1 base short and J 6 bases short, with 15 bases between. CDR3 length equals 15 residues. The CDR3 reads CASSLGVWETDGYTF. The CDR3 bases are TGTGCCAGCAGCTTAGGAGTCTGGGAGACCGATGGCTACACCTTC.